The clone carrying this T cell receptor beta chain came up many times. RNA transcripts yielded amplified TCR beta CDR3 regions. RT-PCR in the first round (using the HTBI primer set) targeted the TCR CDR3. MiXCR, run by TCRdb on the multiplex PCR reads, gives a single entry per CDR3 protein. The table includes about 290,000 distinct CDR3 sequences, roughly 13% detected once. CDR3 length: 15 amino acids. Trimming took 4 bases from V and 3 from J, leaving 16 bases between them. From germline, CDR1 is LGHDT and CDR2 YNNKEL (reference sequence). The sample is drawn from a study of T cells in Graves' hyperthyroidism and ophthalmopathy.

Sequencing was done on a sample of blood. The chain recombines TRBV3-1 with TRBJ2-7; either TRBD1 or TRBD2 may fit D (5 bases each). The sequence was collected from a woman younger than 45 with Graves' hyperthyroidism that later progressed to Graves' ophthalmopathy. In nucleotides, the CDR3 is TGTGCCAGCAGCCCACTGAGGGGCAGCCTCTACGAGCAGTACTTC. Protein: CASSPLRGSLYEQYF.